Described below is a single T cell receptor beta chain sequence and its context. Its matching antigen is unknown. The data were taken from a study of T-cell reconstitution after alpha-beta-depleted transplantation in children. The CDR3 is 16 residues long. The ends were cut back, 3 bases at V and 4 bases at J, with 15 bases in the middle. Germline assignment: CDR1 SGHDN and CDR2 FVKESK. Points from the study as a whole: Several hundred graft clones that had expanded were reportedly the source of alpha-beta T cells about two months after transplant.

During its preparation, the TCRbeta library received unique molecular identifiers. TCRdb analysed the PCR reads with MiXCR anew, one entry per CDR3 protein. The table records approximately 300,000 distinct CDR3 sequences, under 14% of them present only once. This sequence originates from a male patient aged 2 to 9 who had a stem cell transplant for chronic granulomatous disease, so the T cells may come from the graft donor. The sequencing here drew on peripheral blood, taken 180 days after TCRalphabeta/CD19-depleted stem cell transplant. The rearrangement uses TRBV14 and TRBJ2-2, with TRBD1 as a possible D gene (6 bases). The DNA of the CDR3 is TGTGCCAGCAGCCAGGGGGCCCTTTGGTTCACCGGGGAGCTGTTTTTT. Translated: CASSQGALWFTGELFF.